These 16 T cell receptor beta chains share one sample of origin, sequenced in a study of blood T cell repertoires in COVID-19 (dated by TCRdb to between 2020 and 2021). Receptor libraries were prepared by the immunoSEQ multiplex PCR assay. As stored in TCRdb, this immuneACCESS dataset retains in-frame rearrangements with V and J assigned. A fraction of the clones does not appear; measured against another copy, unresolved V genes explain less than half of the discrepancy, and the remainder lacks a known reason. This sample is represented by 200,000 or so clones; over 75% of them were singletons. The ten largest clones represent approximately 3.4% of the sample. What was sequenced was PBMCs or T cells enriched from blood (not recorded which). These receptor sequences come from a woman between 18 and 30 years old in a cohort exposed to, infected with or recovered from COVID-19 (not recorded which).

This clone was recorded once. DNA of the CDR3: TGTGCCAGCTCACCAACGGGGGGACAGCCCCAGCATTTT. This sequence encodes CASSPTGGQPQHF. The rearrangement joins TRBV18 to TRBJ1-5; maybe TRBD1 (5 bases). The CDR3 covers 13 residues. Trimming cost V 2 bases and J 7 bases, with 9 bases left between them. CDR1 and CDR2 from the germline V gene are KGHSH and LQKENI.

Worth noting for this clone: One end of the junction fails to match germline, which may point to a read error. The gene calls are TRBV5-4 and TRBJ2-7; the match to TRBD2 covers 8 bases. The CDR3 is 16 amino acids. The germline V gene encodes CDR1 SGHNT and CDR2 YYREEE (reference sequence). CDR3 loop: CAGSGRVSAGAYEQYF. CDR3 sequence (DNA): TGTGCCGGCAGCGGCAGAGTCTCAGCGGGAGCCTACGAGCAGTACTTC. Based on the CDR3 plus reference TRBV5-4 and TRBJ2-7, the full variable domain is ETGVTQSPTHLIKTRGQQVTLRCSSQSGHNTVSWYQQALGQGPQFIFQYYREEENGRGNFPPRFSGLQFPNYSSELNVNALELDDSALYLCAGSGRVSAGAYEQYFGPGTRLTVT.

This clone has more than one count but fewer than ten. The chain has TRBV5-1 and TRBJ1-6; 11 bases are a match to TRBD1. The germline V gene encodes CDR1 SGHRS and CDR2 YFSETQ. V shed 4 bases and J 9 bases; nucleotides not matched to a gene: 6. The CDR3 length is 15 residues. The CDR3 bases are TGCGCCAGCAGCGTGGACAGGGGGCCTATTTCACCCCTCCACTTT. Translating it yields CASSVDRGPISPLHF.

The genes are TRBV19 and TRBJ2-5; 13 nucleotides line up with TRBD2. Germline trimming cut 6 bases from V and 5 bases from J; bases unmatched to any gene: 6. Germline CDR1 reads LNHDA; CDR2 reads SQIVND (reference sequence). This CDR3 spans 15 amino acids. CDR3 nucleotide sequence: TGTGCCAGTAGCGGACTAGCGGGGGAATGGGAGACCCAGTACTTC. Amino acid sequence: CASSGLAGEWETQYF.

The rearrangement joins TRBV4-1 to TRBJ2-2; 8 bases match TRBD2. The trim removed 0 bases at V and 2 bases at J, leaving 11 bases unmatched. Germline V gene data show CDR1 as MGHRA and CDR2 as YSYEKL. The CDR3 totals 19 residues. DNA for the CDR3: TGCGCCAGCAGCCAAGATGCTCCCGTGGTAGCGGGAAACACCGGGGAGCTGTTTTTT. Protein sequence: CASSQDAPVVAGNTGELFF.

The rearrangement joins TRBV4-1 to TRBJ1-1; no clear D. CDR3 size: 15 residues. The V gene's germline CDR1 is MGHRA and CDR2 YSYEKL. The V end was cut by 9 bases, the J end by 1 base, with 18 bases between. CDR3 sequence (DNA): TGCGCCAGTACCCTCGAGGCGGGCGGGAACACTGAAGCTTTCTTT. Its protein is CASTLEAGGNTEAFF.

The J gene is TRBJ1-6, the V gene TRBV9, with no clear D. The CDR3 has 13 residues. V lost 3 bases and J lost 10, with 11 bases in between. CDR1 is SGDLS and CDR2 is YYNGEE in the germline V gene. For the CDR3, the DNA is TGTGCCAGCAGCGCGAGTGGTAACTCACCCCTCCACTTT. It codes for CASSASGNSPLHF.

The chain is built from TRBV5-1 and TRBJ1-6, with D hard to call. CDR1 and CDR2 from the germline V gene are SGHRS and YFSETQ. V was trimmed by 1 base and J by 5 bases, leaving 13 bases between them. The CDR3 is 16 amino acids. CDR3 loop: CASSLITGSDNSPLHF. CDR3 sequence (DNA): TGCGCCAGCAGCTTGATTACCGGGAGTGATAATTCACCCCTCCACTTT.

The V call is TRBV24-1, the J call TRBJ2-3, with D possibly being TRBD2 (6 bases). The CDR3 is 15 amino acids. Germline V gene data show CDR1 as KGHDR and CDR2 as SFDVKD. Trimming took off 3 bases at V and 10 bases at J, with 19 bases between the two ends. The CDR3 region has the DNA TGTGCCACCAGTGATGGGACTTCGGGTCTCGATCCGCAGTATTTT. Its protein product is CATSDGTSGLDPQYF.

The chain uses TRBV28 and TRBJ1-1; 8 nucleotides agree with TRBD1. CDR1 and CDR2 (germline): MDHEN, SYDVKM. The CDR3 totals 14 residues. V shed 5 bases, J shed 4 bases, and the junction held 6 bases outside the gene matches. The DNA for the CDR3 is TGTGCCAGCAGTACCTGGACAGGGAGCACTGAAGCTTTCTTT. It is translated as CASSTWTGSTEAFF.

The chain is built from TRBV11-2 and TRBJ2-7, with 15 bases matching TRBD2. The junction had 10 bases not matched to a gene; V was cut back by 0 bases and J by 4 bases. The CDR3 covers 19 residues. In germline, CDR1 is SGHAT, CDR2 FQNNGV. Written as DNA, the CDR3 is TGTGCCAGCAGCTTAGAATCAAGGGGACTAGCGGGAGGCGGGTACGAGCAGTACTTC. Encoded protein: CASSLESRGLAGGGYEQYF.

A single count supports this clone. V usage is TRBV3-1 (or the pseudogene TRBV3-2) and J usage is TRBJ2-3, with D perhaps TRBD1 (5 bases). CDR3 length: 16 amino acids. V was shortened by 4 bases and J by 2 bases, with 16 bases between the two germline ends. The germline V gene has CDR1 LGHDT and CDR2 YNNKEL (reference sequence). This chain's CDR3 is CASSRSDLGHTDTQYF. In nucleotides, the CDR3 is TGTGCCAGCAGCCGAAGCGACCTGGGGCACACAGATACGCAGTATTTT.

V gene TRBV10-3 combines with J gene TRBJ2-1; 8 nucleotides agree with TRBD2. Germline V CDR1 and CDR2: ENHRY, SYGVKD. V lost 4 bases and J lost 3; bases outside the gene matches: 8. The CDR3 extends over 16 amino acids. The CDR3 spells CAISVGSGNLYNEQFF. CDR3 coding DNA: TGTGCCATCAGTGTTGGTAGCGGGAACCTCTACAATGAGCAGTTCTTC.

V is TRBV10-3 and J is TRBJ1-1; a weak D match, TRBD1 (5 bases). CDR3 length: 14 residues. Trimming cost V 8 bases and J 4 bases, with 17 bases left between them. CDR1 is ENHRY and CDR2 is SYGVKD in the germline V gene. The CDR3 reads CAIADKQVSTEAFF. For the CDR3, the DNA is TGTGCCATCGCGGACAAACAGGTCAGCACTGAAGCTTTCTTT.

This clone has only one observation. The CDR3 DNA is TGTGCCAGCACCCTCGACGGGGGTGGAAACATTCAGTACTTC. Its protein product is CASTLDGGGNIQYF. V usage is TRBV2 and J usage is TRBJ2-4, with D possibly being TRBD2 (6 bases). Trimming took 7 bases from V and 6 from J, leaving 16 bases between them. CDR3 length equals 14 residues. From germline, CDR1 is SNHLY and CDR2 FYNNEI.

The chain couples TRBV5-1 to TRBJ2-1; 8 bases align to TRBD2. With V trimmed by 3 bases and J by 5 bases, 10 bases remained unmatched. The CDR3 is made up of 16 amino acids. Germline V gene data show CDR1 as SGHRS and CDR2 as YFSETQ. The CDR3 bases are TGCGCCAGCAGCTCCCGGGCGGGAGGCGAAGACAATGAGCAGTTCTTC. Translating it yields CASSSRAGGEDNEQFF.